The sequence of this T cell receptor (beta chain) was determined in a study of long-term antiretroviral therapy in people with HIV. An immunoSEQ assay, version v3.0, was performed at survey level. The method was immunoSEQ multiplex PCR; TCRdb's version includes in-frame clones alone and lacks a portion of them. The sample shows about 19,000 clones, around 84% of them seen only once. The germline gives CDR1 MNHNS, CDR2 SASEGT. Trimming took off 3 bases at V and 3 bases at J, with 8 bases between the two ends. This CDR3 is 13 amino acids long. The TCR was taken from a young man with HIV. The sample in question was unsorted PBMCs, obtained 0.9 years after starting antiretroviral therapy. This chain uses TRBV6-1 with TRBJ2-5, with D tentatively TRBD1 (5 bases). CDR3 sequence (DNA): TGTGCCAGCAGTGACCCAGGGAAAGAGACCCAGTACTTC. It encodes CASSDPGKETQYF.